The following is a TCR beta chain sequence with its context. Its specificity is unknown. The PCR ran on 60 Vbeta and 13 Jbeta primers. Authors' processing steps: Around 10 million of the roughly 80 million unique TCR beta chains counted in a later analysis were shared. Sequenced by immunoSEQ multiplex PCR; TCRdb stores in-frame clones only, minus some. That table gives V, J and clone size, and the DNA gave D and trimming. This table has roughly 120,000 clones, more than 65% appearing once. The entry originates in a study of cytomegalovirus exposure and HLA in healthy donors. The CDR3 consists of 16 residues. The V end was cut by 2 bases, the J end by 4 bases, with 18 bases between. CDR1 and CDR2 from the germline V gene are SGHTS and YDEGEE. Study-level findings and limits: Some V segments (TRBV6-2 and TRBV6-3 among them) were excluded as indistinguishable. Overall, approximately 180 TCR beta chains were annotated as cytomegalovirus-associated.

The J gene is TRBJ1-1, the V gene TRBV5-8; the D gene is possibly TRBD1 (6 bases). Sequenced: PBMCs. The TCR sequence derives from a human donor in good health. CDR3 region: CASSFTGTGRGTEAFF. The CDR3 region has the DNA TGTGCCAGCAGCTTTACAGGAACAGGGAGGGGCACTGAAGCTTTCTTT. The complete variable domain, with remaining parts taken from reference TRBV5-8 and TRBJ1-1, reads EAGVTQSPTHLIKTRGQQATLRCSPISGHTSVYWYQQALGLGLQFLLWYDEGEERNRGNFPPRFSGRQFPNYSSELNVNALELEDSALYLCASSFTGTGRGTEAFFGQGTRLTVV.